The rows below give T cell receptor beta chains drawn from one sample of a study of T cell responses to AZD1222 COVID-19 vaccine. Clones were sequenced by immunoSEQ multiplex PCR, and TCRdb holds only the in-frame ones, with some missing. Among around 190,000 clones listed, 80% to 95% were seen once. Sequenced material: peripheral blood, taken on day 0 of AZD1222 vaccination. These TCRs come from an adult in good health. Each CDR3 is given with its conserved first and last residue. The order of the fields is V gene, clone size, J gene, D gene, CDR3 DNA, CDR3 protein. The D gene is left open where the match is weak. Some rows have no size entry. The others give once, few or many, or a class for an expanded clone.

V: TRBV5-4; size: .; J: TRBJ2-3; D: .; DNA: TGTGCCAGCAGCGACCTCGATACGCAGTATTTT; CDR3: CASSDLDTQYF
V: TRBV28; size: .; J: TRBJ1-1; D: .; DNA: TGTGCCAGCAGCCCCTCACAGGTCGGAGCTTTCTTT; CDR3: CASSPSQVGAFF
V: TRBV7-9; size: .; J: TRBJ1-5; D: .; DNA: TGTGCCAGCAGCCTTCAGTCCCAGCCCCAGCATTTT; CDR3: CASSLQSQPQHF
V: TRBV7-2; size: .; J: TRBJ2-3; D: .; DNA: TGTGCCAGCAGCTTAGTGGCGGTCCGCACAGATACGCAGTATTTT; CDR3: CASSLVAVRTDTQYF
V: TRBV6-2/TRBV6-3; size: .; J: TRBJ2-7; D: TRBD1; DNA: TGTGCCAGCAGCCCCCGGCGAGGGGGCGCTTACGAGCAGTACTTC; CDR3: CASSPRRGGAYEQYF
V: TRBV7-8; size: .; J: TRBJ2-1; D: .; DNA: TGTGCCAGCAACAGGCAGGGACCGTACAATGAGCAGTTCTTC; CDR3: CASNRQGPYNEQFF
V: TRBV5-4; size: .; J: TRBJ1-1; D: TRBD1; DNA: TGTGCCAGCAGCGCAGGGACAGGGGTGAACACTGAAGCTTTCTTT; CDR3: CASSAGTGVNTEAFF
V: TRBV9; size: .; J: TRBJ2-5; D: .; DNA: TGTGCCAGCAGCGTTGGGAGGCAGCCCCAGTACTTC; CDR3: CASSVGRQPQYF
V: TRBV11-2; size: .; J: TRBJ2-1; D: .; DNA: TGTGCCAGCAGCTTGAGGCGGGACAATGAGCAGTTCTTC; CDR3: CASSLRRDNEQFF
V: TRBV30; size: .; J: TRBJ1-2; D: .; DNA: TGTGCCTCCCGGACAGTATCGAACTATGGCTACACCTTC; CDR3: CASRTVSNYGYTF
V: TRBV6-6; size: .; J: TRBJ2-5; D: .; DNA: TGTGCCAGCAGTCGGAGTGGGGAGACCCAGTACTTC; CDR3: CASSRSGETQYF
V: TRBV3-1/TRBV3-2; size: .; J: TRBJ1-2; D: .; DNA: TGTGCCAGCAGCCAAGGCTACTCCGGCTACACCTTC; CDR3: CASSQGYSGYTF
V: TRBV7-9; size: once; J: TRBJ1-6; D: .; DNA: TGTGCCAGCAGCTTAGTTGGGCCGGATAATTCACCCCTCCACTTT; CDR3: CASSLVGPDNSPLHF
V: TRBV5-6; size: .; J: TRBJ1-2; D: .; DNA: TGTGCCAGCAGCTTGGCTGGCAGGCTCAACTATGGCTACACCTTC; CDR3: CASSLAGRLNYGYTF
V: TRBV6-2/TRBV6-3; size: .; J: TRBJ2-7; D: .; DNA: TGTGCCAGCAGTCCAGGTCAGACCTCCTCCTACGAGCAGTACTTC; CDR3: CASSPGQTSSYEQYF
V: TRBV11-3; size: .; J: TRBJ2-7; D: TRBD1; DNA: TGTGCCAGCAGCCTACAGGGGGACGAGCAGTACTTC; CDR3: CASSLQGDEQYF
V: TRBV9; size: .; J: TRBJ1-4; D: .; DNA: TGTGCCAGCAGCGTGGGTTCCTCAACTAATGAAAAACTGTTTTTT; CDR3: CASSVGSSTNEKLFF
V: TRBV28; size: .; J: TRBJ1-4; D: .; DNA: TGTGCCAGCAGTTTAACGGGCCCTAATGAAAAACTGTTTTTT; CDR3: CASSLTGPNEKLFF
V: TRBV5-6; size: .; J: TRBJ1-2; D: .; DNA: TGTGCCAGCAGTGTGGACAACCGTAACTATGGCTACACCTTC; CDR3: CASSVDNRNYGYTF
V: TRBV2; size: .; J: TRBJ1-3; D: .; DNA: TGTGCCAGCAGCGACGATCAGCTTACATCTGGAAACACCATATATTTT; CDR3: CASSDDQLTSGNTIYF
V: TRBV28; size: .; J: TRBJ2-1; D: TRBD2; DNA: TGTGCCAGCAGTGGGATCAGAGCGGGGGACGAGGAGCAGTTCTTC; CDR3: CASSGIRAGDEEQFF
V: TRBV4-3; size: .; J: TRBJ2-4; D: .; DNA: TGCGCCAGCAGCCAAGCCGACAGGCTGACCAAAAACATTCAGTACTTC; CDR3: CASSQADRLTKNIQYF
V: TRBV7-6; size: .; J: TRBJ1-4; D: .; DNA: TGTGCCAGCAGCTTAGGGACCACTATCGGACGTGAAAAACTGTTTTTT; CDR3: CASSLGTTIGREKLFF